These 10 T cell receptor beta chains share one sample of origin, sequenced in a study of T-cell memory formation after mild COVID-19. From the 5' RACE reads, TCRdb called clonotypes with MiXCR, one entry per CDR3 protein. The top ten clones hold around 8.1% of a sample with some 600,000 distinct CDR3 sequences, roughly 17% of them seen once. Sequenced: PBMCs or a T cell subset sorted from them (not recorded which). All receptors come from an adult woman who had mild COVID-19 (a few samples of this study predate the infection). Cell type and time point are not known.

As to this clonotype: As the CDR3 is not closed by the conserved phenylalanine or tryptophan, this likely results from a read error. The DNA is omitted, as the CDR3 cannot be located on it reliably, and the CDR3 follows TCRdb's listing. The rearrangement links TRBV6-5 to TRBJ1-1; the DNA was not used to check the table's D call, TRBD1. The CDR3 is 12 residues long, counting both termini. In germline, CDR1 is MNHEY, CDR2 SVGAGI. The CDR3 loop reads CASSYDRFSFVL.

This clonotype was counted once. The chain carries TRBV12-3 or TRBV12-4 and TRBJ1-1; 7 bases agree with TRBD1. This CDR3 contains 17 residues. V lost 3 bases and J lost 4; bases outside the gene matches: 14. This chain's CDR3 is CASSFLHEDREGTEAFF. The CDR3 coding sequence is TGTGCCAGCAGTTTCCTACATGAAGACAGGGAGGGCACTGAAGCTTTCTTT.

In its sample, this clonotype was seen a few times. The chain has TRBV7-6 and TRBJ2-1, with TRBD2 as a possible D gene (5 bases). The V end was cut by 4 bases, the J end by 10 bases, with 11 bases between. The CDR3 is 12 residues long. The germline V gene encodes CDR1 SGHVS and CDR2 FNYEAQ. The CDR3 DNA reads TGTGCCAGCAGCTCAGAGGAGGACGAGCAGTTCTTC. Translated, it gives CASSSEEDEQFF.

J is TRBJ2-1 and V is TRBV6-5; D is ambiguous. The V gene lost 5 bases and the J gene lost 10 bases, with 12 bases spanning the gap. The CDR3 length is 12 residues. Germline V gene sequence: CDR1 MNHEY, CDR2 SVGAGI. The CDR3 loop is CASSGPTGEQFF. CDR3 DNA sequence: TGTGCCAGCAGTGGTCCGACTGGGGAGCAGTTCTTC.

J is TRBJ2-1 and V is TRBV9; 8 positions agree with TRBD1. The germline V gene has CDR1 SGDLS and CDR2 YYNGEE. CDR3 size: 16 residues. V trimming: 3 bases; J trimming: 2 bases; junction bases outside the gene matches: 7. The CDR3 reads CASSANTGGTYNEQFF. The CDR3, as DNA: TGTGCCAGCAGCGCCAACACAGGGGGAACCTACAATGAGCAGTTCTTC.

This clonotype was counted a few times. The chain's CDR3 is CASSIRIRTSSSYEQYF. The CDR3 DNA reads TGCGCCAGCAGCATCCGTATCAGGACTTCGAGCTCCTACGAGCAGTACTTC. This chain links TRBV5-1 with TRBJ2-7; tentatively, D is TRBD2 (5 bases). The CDR3 totals 17 residues. Germline V CDR1 and CDR2: SGHRS, YFSETQ. Trimming cost V 4 bases and J 0 bases, with 20 bases left between them.

The chain combines TRBV5-4 with TRBJ2-1; the D gene is possibly TRBD2 (5 bases). CDR3 length: 14 amino acids. Germline values: CDR1 SGHNT, CDR2 YYREEE (reference sequence). Trimming left V 4 bases short and J 9 bases short, with 17 bases between. CDR3 in amino acids: CASSHRTAAAEQFF. In nucleotides, the CDR3 is TGTGCCAGCAGCCACCGGACGGCAGCGGCTGAGCAGTTCTTC.

This rearrangement joins TRBV10-2 to TRBJ1-1; possibly TRBD1 for D (6 bases). The CDR3 spans 14 residues. The V and J ends lost 8 bases and 1 base respectively, with 14 bases between them. Germline V CDR1 and CDR2: WSHSY, SAAADI. CDR3 amino acids: CASRAGQQNTEAFF. The CDR3 DNA reads TGCGCCAGCCGGGCGGGACAACAGAACACTGAAGCTTTCTTT.

A few counts support this clonotype. This chain connects TRBV4-3 to TRBJ2-5, with 7 nucleotides matching TRBD2. CDR3 length: 15 residues. V lost 9 bases to trimming and J lost 5 bases; unmatched junction nucleotides: 15. The germline gives CDR1 LGHNA, CDR2 YSLEER. This CDR3 reads CASRLSLADTETQYF. CDR3 nucleotides: TGCGCCAGTAGGTTAAGCCTAGCGGATACGGAGACCCAGTACTTC.

This clonotype was recorded a few times. The CDR3 protein is CASSPQGQGTFGYTF. DNA of the CDR3: TGTGCCAGCTCACCCCAGGGACAGGGTACTTTTGGCTACACCTTC. The rearrangement joins TRBV18 to TRBJ1-2; 9 bases line up with TRBD1. The CDR3 sequence is 15 residues long. Unmatched junction bases numbered 9, after V lost 3 bases and J lost 7 bases. Germline values: CDR1 KGHSH, CDR2 LQKENI.